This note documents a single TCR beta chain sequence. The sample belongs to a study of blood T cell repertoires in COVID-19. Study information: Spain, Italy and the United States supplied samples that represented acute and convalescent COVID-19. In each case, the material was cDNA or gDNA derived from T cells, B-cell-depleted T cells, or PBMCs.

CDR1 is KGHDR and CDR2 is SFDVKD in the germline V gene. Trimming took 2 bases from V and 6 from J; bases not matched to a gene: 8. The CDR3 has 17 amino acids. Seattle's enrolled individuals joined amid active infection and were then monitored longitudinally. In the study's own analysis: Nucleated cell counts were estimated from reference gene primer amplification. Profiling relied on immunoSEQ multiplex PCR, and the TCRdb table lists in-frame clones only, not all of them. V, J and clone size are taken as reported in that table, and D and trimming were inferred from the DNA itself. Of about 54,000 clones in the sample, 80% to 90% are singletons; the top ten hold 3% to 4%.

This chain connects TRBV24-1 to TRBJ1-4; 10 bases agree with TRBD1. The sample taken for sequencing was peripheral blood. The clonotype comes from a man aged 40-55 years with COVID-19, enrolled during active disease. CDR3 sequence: CATSDSRDRGKDEKLFF. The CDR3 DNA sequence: TGTGCCACCAGTGATTCCCGGGACAGGGGAAAGGATGAAAAACTGTTTTTT.